The 3 T cell receptor beta chains below all came from one sample that was sequenced in a study of OX40 agonist ivuxolimab in advanced cancers. Receptor libraries were prepared by the immunoSEQ multiplex PCR assay. TCRdb took over this immuneACCESS table, retaining in-frame rearrangements with V and J assigned. Such tables are incomplete; in checked studies, under half of the missing clones stem from an unresolved V gene, and the remainder is unexplained. For this sample the table gives 100,000 to 130,000 clones, of which approximately 90% were detected only once. The ten largest clonotypes hold under 0.85% of the sample. The starting material was CD4+ or CD8+ T cells sorted from blood, obtained in a trial of the OX40 agonist ivuxolimab. These receptors came from an adult with an advanced solid tumor such as melanoma, head and neck, liver or kidney cancer.

The chain combines TRBV7-9 with TRBJ2-1, with 9 bases matching TRBD1. Germline CDR1 and CDR2: SEHNR and FQNEAQ (reference sequence). V shed 1 base, J shed 2 bases, and the junction held 9 bases outside the gene matches. This CDR3 has 18 residues. Here the CDR3 DNA reads TGTGCCAGCAGCTTAGTACAGGGGGCCAGCCTAACCTACAATGAGCAGTTCTTC. It yields the protein CASSLVQGASLTYNEQFF. The full variable domain, with the rest looked up from reference TRBV7-9 and TRBJ2-1, is DTGVSQNPRHKITKRGQNVTFRCDPISEHNRLYWYRQTLGQGPEFLTYFQNEAQLEKSRLLSDRFSAERPKGSFSTLEIQRTEQGDSAMYLCASSLVQGASLTYNEQFFGPGTRLTVL.

V and J are TRBV9 and TRBJ2-7; D unclear. Germline V gives CDR1 SGDLS, CDR2 YYNGEE. V was cut by 0 bases and J by 5 bases, with 9 bases left in between. The CDR3 totals 13 residues. In DNA, the CDR3 is TGTGCCAGCAGCGTAGACTTATGGCACGAGCAGTACTTC. Amino acids: CASSVDLWHEQYF.

The rearrangement joins TRBV14 to TRBJ2-5; 7 bases match TRBD1. Germline trimming cut 4 bases from V and 1 base from J; bases unmatched to any gene: 6. From germline, CDR1 is SGHDN and CDR2 FVKESK. The length of the CDR3 is 15 residues. CDR3 nucleotide sequence: TGTGCCAGCAGCCCCGGGACAGTGATCCAAGAGACCCAGTACTTC. It encodes CASSPGTVIQETQYF.